This is a list of T cell receptor beta chains from one sample in a study of shared clonotypes between healthy human individuals. Generated by immunoSEQ multiplex PCR, the TCRdb table keeps only in-frame clones and is missing some. The table shows about 1.1 million clones, with around 77% occurring only once. The sequenced sample was memory CD4+ T cells from PBMCs. The receptors were sampled from a young man in good health. Some clones in this sample may be carry-over from other donors' samples. Both conserved end residues are part of each CDR3. A D gene is named only where the DNA matches it firmly. Part of the rows lack a size; the others show once, few, many or a class for expanded clones.

TRBV6-5,14,TRBJ2-7,.,.,CASSLGRSLEQQYF,TGTGCCAGCAGTTTGGGACGTTCCTTGGAGCAGCAGTACTTC
TRBV6-5,13,TRBJ2-5,.,.,CASSSHIQETQYF,TGTGCCAGCAGCTCCCACATCCAAGAGACCCAGTACTTC
TRBV7-9,15,TRBJ1-1,few,.,CASSFQQGMNTEAFF,TGTGCCAGCAGCTTTCAGCAGGGGATGAACACTGAAGCTTTCTTT
TRBV2,13,TRBJ1-2,.,TRBD1,CASSGQGPYGYTF,TGTGCCAGCAGTGGACAGGGACCCTATGGCTACACCTTC
TRBV6-1,13,TRBJ1-2,once,.,CASWGEANYGYTF,TGTGCCAGCTGGGGGGAAGCTAACTATGGCTACACCTTC
TRBV6-1,14,TRBJ1-3,.,.,CASRPDATGNTIYF,TGTGCCAGCAGACCAGACGCCACTGGAAACACCATATATTTT
TRBV2,12,TRBJ2-7,once,.,CASREGDYEQYF,TGTGCCAGCAGAGAAGGGGATTACGAGCAGTACTTC
TRBV5-1,14,TRBJ2-5,once,.,CASSRLGQQETQYF,TGCGCCAGCAGCCGGCTAGGGCAGCAAGAGACCCAGTACTTC
TRBV28,13,TRBJ2-2,.,.,CASSLLRTGELFF,TGTGCCAGCAGTTTACTCCGGACCGGGGAGCTGTTTTTT
TRBV5-5,13,TRBJ1-2,.,.,CASSTRADYGYTF,TGTGCCAGCAGCACCAGGGCGGACTATGGCTACACCTTC